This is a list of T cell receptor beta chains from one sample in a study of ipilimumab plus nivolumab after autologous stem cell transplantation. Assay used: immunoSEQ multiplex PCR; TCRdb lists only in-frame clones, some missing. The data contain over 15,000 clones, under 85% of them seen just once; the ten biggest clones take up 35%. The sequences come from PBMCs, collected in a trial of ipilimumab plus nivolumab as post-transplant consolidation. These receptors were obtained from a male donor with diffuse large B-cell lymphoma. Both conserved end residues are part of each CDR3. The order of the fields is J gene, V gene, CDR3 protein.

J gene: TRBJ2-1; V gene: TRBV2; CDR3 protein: CASKAEAYNEQFF
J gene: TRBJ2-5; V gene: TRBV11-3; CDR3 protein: CASSSRAGDGTQYF
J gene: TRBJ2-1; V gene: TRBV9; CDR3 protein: CASSARGGPREQFF
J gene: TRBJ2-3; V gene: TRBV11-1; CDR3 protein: CASSPFAGGYTDTQYF
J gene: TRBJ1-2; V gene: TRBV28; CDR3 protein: CASSFGDRFNYGYTF
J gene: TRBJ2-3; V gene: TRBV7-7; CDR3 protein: CASSLIRTDTQYF
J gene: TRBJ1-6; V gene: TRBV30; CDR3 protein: CAMTGRLSYNSPLHF
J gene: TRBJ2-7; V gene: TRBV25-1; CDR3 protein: CASSEPGTGIYEQYF
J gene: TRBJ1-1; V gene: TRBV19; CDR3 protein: CASSWGGSTEAFF
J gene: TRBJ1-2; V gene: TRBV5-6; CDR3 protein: CASTGNYGYTF
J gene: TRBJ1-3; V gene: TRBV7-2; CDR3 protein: CASSLRPSSGNTIYF
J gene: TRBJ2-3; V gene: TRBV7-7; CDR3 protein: CASSPTGGEDTQYF
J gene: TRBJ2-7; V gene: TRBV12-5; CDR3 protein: CASGLAPGGQPYEQYF
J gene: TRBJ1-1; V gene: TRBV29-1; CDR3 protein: CSATSDSTEAFF
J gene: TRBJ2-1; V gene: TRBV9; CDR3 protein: CASSASPGAGGSDGEQFF
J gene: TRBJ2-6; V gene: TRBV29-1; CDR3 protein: CSVSSDSGANVLTF
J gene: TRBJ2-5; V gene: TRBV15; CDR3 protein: CATSREELAETQYF
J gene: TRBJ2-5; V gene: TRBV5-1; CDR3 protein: CASFNRQAGETQYF
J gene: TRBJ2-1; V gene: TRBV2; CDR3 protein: CASSDRGLGYNEQFF
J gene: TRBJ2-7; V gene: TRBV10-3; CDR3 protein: CAAGTPDEQYF
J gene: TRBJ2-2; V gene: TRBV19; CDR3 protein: CASSIGLAGGPITGELFF
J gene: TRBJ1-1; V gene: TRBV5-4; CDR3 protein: CASSIDRNTEAFF
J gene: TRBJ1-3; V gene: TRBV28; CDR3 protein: CASSQISGNTIYF
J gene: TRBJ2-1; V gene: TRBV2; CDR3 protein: CASSEKGHLSVSNEQFF
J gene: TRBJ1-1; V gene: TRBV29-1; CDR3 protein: CSVMTGVTTEAFF
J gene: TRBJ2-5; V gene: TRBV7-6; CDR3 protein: CASSLRAEQETQYF
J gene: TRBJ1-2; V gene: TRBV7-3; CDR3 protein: CASSSGTVDYGYTF
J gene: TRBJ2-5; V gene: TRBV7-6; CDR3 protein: CASSLSPAVGPQETQYF
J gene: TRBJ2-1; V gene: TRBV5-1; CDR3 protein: CASTSGTSGYNEQFF
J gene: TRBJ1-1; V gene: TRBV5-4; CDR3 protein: CASIRQGAGTEAFF
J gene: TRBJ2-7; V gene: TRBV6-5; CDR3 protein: CASSYSNMGSYEQYF
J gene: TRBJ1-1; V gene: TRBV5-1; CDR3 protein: CASSLRSGEAFF
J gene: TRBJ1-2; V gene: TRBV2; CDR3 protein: CASRVGQAPNYGYTF
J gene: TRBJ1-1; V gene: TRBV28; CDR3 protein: CASIQGGLNTEAFF
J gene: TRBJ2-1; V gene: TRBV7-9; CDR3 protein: CASSRPGLAVQEQFF
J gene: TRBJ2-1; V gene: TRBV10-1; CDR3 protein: CASSESSAGRGIEQFF
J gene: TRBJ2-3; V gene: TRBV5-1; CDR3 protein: CASSSGTEISTDTQYF
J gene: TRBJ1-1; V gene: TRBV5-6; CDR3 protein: CASSLTGVATEAFF
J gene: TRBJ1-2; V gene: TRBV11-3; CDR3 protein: CASSLPGRSGYTF
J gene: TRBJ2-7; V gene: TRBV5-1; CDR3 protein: CASSLAREGSYEQYF
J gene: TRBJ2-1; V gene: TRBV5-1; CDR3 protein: CASSLSGTYNEQFF
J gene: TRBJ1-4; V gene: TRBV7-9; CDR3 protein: CASSLVQSNEKLFF
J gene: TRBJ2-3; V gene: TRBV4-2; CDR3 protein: CASSPSTEDTQYF
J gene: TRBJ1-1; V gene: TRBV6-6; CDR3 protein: CASRRDGMNTEAFF
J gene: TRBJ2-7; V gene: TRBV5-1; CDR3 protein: CASSLGYEQYF
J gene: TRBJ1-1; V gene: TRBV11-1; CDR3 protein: CASSTRGVTEAFF
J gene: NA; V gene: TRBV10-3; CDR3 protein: CAISESSLAGYEQYF